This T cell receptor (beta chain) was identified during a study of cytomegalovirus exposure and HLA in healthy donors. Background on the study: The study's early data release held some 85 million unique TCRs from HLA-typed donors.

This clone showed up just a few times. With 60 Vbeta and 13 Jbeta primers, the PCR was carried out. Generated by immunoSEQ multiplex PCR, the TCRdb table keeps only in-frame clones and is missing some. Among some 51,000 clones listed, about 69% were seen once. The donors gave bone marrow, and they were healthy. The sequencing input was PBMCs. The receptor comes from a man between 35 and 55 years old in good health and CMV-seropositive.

CDR3 region: CASSSPGGSYEQYF. The DNA of the CDR3 is TGTGCCAGCAGCTCCCCGGGAGGAAGCTACGAGCAGTACTTC. The chain has TRBV5-4 and TRBJ2-7; TRBD2 aligns across 7 bases. This CDR3 comprises 14 residues. After removal of 3 bases from V and 3 bases from J, the junction contained 6 bases not matched to a gene. In germline, CDR1 is SGHNT, CDR2 YYREEE (reference sequence).